This entry concerns a single TCR beta chain. The authors amplified TCR beta CDR3 regions, and they did so from RNA transcripts for repertoire sequencing. RT-PCR was first run with HTBI primers, then multiplex PCR in a second round. TCRdb reprocessed the multiplex PCR reads via MiXCR and lists one record per CDR3 protein. The sample includes some 1.1 million distinct CDR3 sequences, roughly two fifths seen only once; the top ten take roughly 11%. Each hyperthyroidism patient was newly diagnosed, with under 2 months' duration, and aged 18 to 65. This entry belongs to a study of Graves' ophthalmopathy and Graves' hyperthyroidism. The CDR3 consists of 17 residues. The germline V gene encodes CDR1 SGHKS and CDR2 YYEKEE (reference sequence). Trimming took 3 bases from V and 5 from J; bases not matched to a gene: 10.

Sequenced input: peripheral blood or thyroid tissue (not recorded which). This TCR was recovered from an adult man with Graves' hyperthyroidism. This chain links TRBV5-5 with TRBJ2-7; 14 nucleotides agree with TRBD2. CDR3 residues: CASSSGLAGVFFHEQYF. The CDR3 DNA follows: TGTGCCAGCAGCTCGGGACTAGCGGGAGTTTTCTTCCACGAGCAGTACTTC.